These 20 T cell receptor beta chains originate from one sample sequenced in a study of control samples from healthy donors and cancer patients (dated by TCRdb to the early 2020s). Receptor amplification or capture employed the immunoSEQ multiplex PCR assay. TCRdb took over this immuneACCESS table, retaining in-frame rearrangements with V and J assigned. Such tables are incomplete; in checked studies, under half of the missing clones stem from an unresolved V gene, and the remainder is unexplained. The table for this sample lists 400,000 to 500,000 clones; around 90% of them were counted only once. Jointly, the top ten make up over 5.5% of the sample. Sequencing input: PBMCs. The receptors originated from a man aged 40-49 years with head and neck cancer.

The J gene is TRBJ2-3, the V gene TRBV11-3, with TRBD1 matching 11 bases. The germline V gene has CDR1 SGHNT and CDR2 YENEEA. J gave up 5 bases and V 4 bases, and 11 bases lay outside the gene matches. The CDR3 is 17 residues long. The CDR3: CASSSSDRGRGVDTQYF. In DNA form, the CDR3 reads TGTGCCAGCAGCTCATCGGACAGGGGGCGCGGGGTAGATACGCAGTATTTT.

The chain carries TRBV13 and TRBJ2-1, with D uncertain. CDR3 size: 16 residues. The V end lost 2 bases, the J end lost 2 bases, and 13 bases lay between the germline ends. Germline values: CDR1 PRHDT, CDR2 FYEKMQ (reference sequence). The CDR3 region is CASSLNSRSAYNEQFF. As DNA, the CDR3 is TGTGCCAGCAGCTTAAACTCAAGAAGTGCCTACAATGAGCAGTTCTTC.

This clone was detected a few times. The V call is TRBV7-9, the J call TRBJ1-6; possibly TRBD1 for D (5 bases). V was clipped by 4 bases and J by 3 bases, with 13 bases between them. The CDR3 totals 16 residues. From germline, CDR1 is SEHNR and CDR2 FQNEAQ (reference sequence). CDR3 DNA: TGTGCCAGCAGCTCTGTAGAGGGGCACTATAATTCACCCCTCCACTTT. Residues: CASSSVEGHYNSPLHF.

This CDR3 reads CASSQRGANVLTF. In DNA form, the CDR3 reads TGTGCCAGCAGCCAGCGGGGGGCCAACGTCCTGACTTTC. This chain joins TRBV3-1 (or the pseudogene TRBV3-2) and TRBJ2-6; D is uncertain. The CDR3 runs 13 residues. Between the trimmed V and J ends, which lost 3 bases and 4 bases, there was a span of 4 bases. The germline V gene has CDR1 LGHDT and CDR2 YNNKEL (reference sequence).

The chain is built from TRBV6-4 and TRBJ2-3; D unclear. Germline V gene lookup returns CDR1 MRHNA and CDR2 SNTAGT. The V end lost 7 bases, the J end lost 1 base, and 9 bases lay between the germline ends. The CDR3 length is 13 residues. In nucleotides, the CDR3 is TGTGCCAGCAAAGCCAGCGGCACAGATACGCAGTATTTT. As protein: CASKASGTDTQYF.

V gene TRBV11-1 combines with J gene TRBJ2-5; unclear D gene. The CDR3 spans 16 residues. Germline-derived CDR1 and CDR2 are SGHAT and FQDESV (reference sequence). The ends were cut back, 4 bases at V and 4 bases at J, with 19 bases in the middle. The CDR3 here is CASSSPGSDMGETQYF. The CDR3 DNA reads TGTGCCAGCAGCTCGCCCGGGTCTGATATGGGAGAGACCCAGTACTTC.

The V and J genes are TRBV6-6 and TRBJ1-3, with 7 bases identical to TRBD1. Germline trimming cut 4 bases from V and 4 bases from J; bases unmatched to any gene: 10. CDR3 size: 16 residues. The germline gives CDR1 MNHNY, CDR2 SVGAGI (reference sequence). For the CDR3, the DNA is TGTGCCAGCAGTTTTATACAGGGGTCCCGAGGAAACACCATATATTTT. This gives the protein CASSFIQGSRGNTIYF.

This chain links TRBV11-2 with TRBJ1-1; no firm D call. The germline V gene encodes CDR1 SGHAT and CDR2 FQNNGV. CDR3 length: 13 amino acids. With 1 base removed from V and 12 bases from J, the gap between germline ends came to 15 bases. The CDR3 DNA is TGTGCCAGCAGCTTAGTTACTCAGAGTTCGACTTTCTTT. It is translated as CASSLVTQSSTFF.

The chain links TRBV6-6 to TRBJ2-7; the match to TRBD2 covers 16 bases. The ends lost 6 bases at V and 2 bases at J; junction bases unmatched: 1. The CDR3 sequence is 15 residues long. The germline V gene has CDR1 MNHNY and CDR2 SVGAGI (reference sequence). The CDR3, as DNA: TGTGCCAGCAGGGGGACTAGCGGGAGGGCCTACGAGCAGTACTTC. Its protein product is CASRGTSGRAYEQYF.

The chain has TRBV9 and TRBJ2-2, with 9 bases that match TRBD1. This CDR3 has 18 amino acids. Germline values: CDR1 SGDLS, CDR2 YYNGEE. J was trimmed by 5 bases and V by 0 bases; bases with no gene match: 11. The DNA for the CDR3 is TGTGCCAGCAGCGTAGTTGCAGGGAGGGGACAGGGAACCGGGGAGCTGTTTTTT. Translated: CASSVVAGRGQGTGELFF.

V is TRBV6-2 or TRBV6-3 and J is TRBJ2-2, with TRBD2 identical over 13 bases. After removal of 5 bases from V and 2 bases from J, the junction contained 11 bases not matched to a gene. CDR1 and CDR2 from the germline V gene are MNHEY and SVGEGT. CDR3 length equals 19 residues. The CDR3 reads CASSRGPTSGGRNTGELFF. In DNA, the CDR3 is TGTGCCAGCAGTCGGGGCCCGACTAGCGGGGGGCGCAACACCGGGGAGCTGTTTTTT.

The V gene is TRBV7-3, the J gene TRBJ1-1, with D hard to call. V was shortened by 1 base and J by 1 base, with 4 bases between the two germline ends. Germline-derived CDR1 and CDR2 are SGHTA and FQGTGA. The CDR3 contains 13 residues. The CDR3 reads CASSLNRNTEAFF. The CDR3 DNA follows: TGTGCCAGCAGCTTAAACCGGAACACTGAAGCTTTCTTT.

The chain links TRBV25-1 to TRBJ1-1; 8 bases are a match to TRBD1. Unmatched junction bases numbered 6, after V lost 8 bases and J lost 1 base. CDR3 length: 14 amino acids. CDR1 and CDR2 (germline): MGHDK, SYGVNS. The CDR3 bases are TGTGCCAGCCAAGACAGGGGCCGGAACACTGAAGCTTTCTTT. This sequence encodes CASQDRGRNTEAFF.

This rearrangement joins TRBV30 to TRBJ1-2; no firm D call. Between the trimmed V and J ends, which lost 3 bases and 8 bases, there was a span of 16 bases. The CDR3 spans 13 residues. The germline V gene has CDR1 GTSNPN and CDR2 SVGIG (reference sequence). The CDR3 protein is CAWRAGNANGYTF. The CDR3 bases are TGTGCCTGGAGGGCCGGGAACGCAAACGGCTACACCTTC.

The genes are TRBV2 and TRBJ1-4, with D possibly matching TRBD1 (5 bases). V lost 1 base and J 0 bases, leaving 15 bases between the germline ends. This CDR3 contains 18 residues. The V gene's germline CDR1 is SNHLY and CDR2 FYNNEI. The CDR3 loop is CASSEDMDTVATNEKLFF. The CDR3 coding sequence is TGTGCCAGCAGTGAAGATATGGACACGGTTGCAACTAATGAAAAACTGTTTTTT.

This clone has a handful of counts. The chain uses TRBV7-2 and TRBJ2-7; 7 nucleotides agree with TRBD1. The ends lost 2 bases at V and 4 bases at J; junction bases unmatched: 5. The CDR3 totals 14 residues. From germline, CDR1 is SGHTA and CDR2 FQGNSA. This CDR3 is CASSLQRQGYEQYF. The CDR3 nucleotides read TGTGCCAGCAGCTTACAGAGACAGGGATACGAGCAGTACTTC.

With regard to this clone: The same CDR3 also results from other DNA sequences found in this sample. The chain recombines TRBV19 with TRBJ1-4; 7 bases line up with TRBD1. V shed 6 bases and J 4 bases; nucleotides not matched to a gene: 5. The CDR3 sequence is 14 residues long. Germline-derived CDR1 and CDR2 are LNHDA and SQIVND (reference sequence). As DNA, the CDR3 is TGTGCCAGTAGCCCGAGGGGGCGTAATGAAAAACTGTTTTTT. Translating it yields CASSPRGRNEKLFF. Looking up the rest from reference TRBV19 and TRBJ1-4 gives the full variable domain: DGGITQSPKYLFRKEGQNVTLSCEQNLNHDAMYWYRQDPGQGLRLIYYSQIVNDFQKGDIAEGYSVSREKKESFPLTVTSAQKNPTAFYLCASSPRGRNEKLFFGSGTQLSVL.

Comments on this clone: Other nucleotide sequences in the sample specify the same CDR3. The chain couples TRBV12-3 or TRBV12-4 to TRBJ2-1; no firm D call. V was pared by 1 base and J by 5 bases, with 3 bases between. The CDR3 covers 12 residues. The CDR3 DNA is TGTGCCAGCAGTTTAGTTAACAATGAGCAGTTCTTC. Protein product: CASSLVNNEQFF.

The CDR3, as DNA: TGTGCCTGGAAAGAGGGTCTGGCTGGAAACACCATATATTTT. Its protein is CAWKEGLAGNTIYF. The chain joins TRBV30 to TRBJ1-3, with D unresolved. This CDR3 contains 14 residues. V lost 4 bases, J lost 2 bases, and 12 bases lay in between. Per germline, CDR1 GTSNPN and CDR2 SVGIG (reference sequence). Full variable domain (rest looked up from reference TRBV30 and TRBJ1-3): SQTIHQWPATLVQPVGSPLSLECTVEGTSNPNLYWYRQAAGRGLQLLFYSVGIGQISSEVPQNLSASRPQDRQFILSSKKLLLSDSGFYLCAWKEGLAGNTIYFGEGSWLTVV.

V gene TRBV30 combines with J gene TRBJ1-5; D remains ambiguous. The germline V gene has CDR1 GTSNPN and CDR2 SVGIG (reference sequence). CDR3 length: 14 amino acids. Trimming removed 1 base from V and 3 bases from J, with 10 bases in between. The CDR3 sequence: CAWSDNPSNQPQHF. The CDR3 nucleotides read TGTGCCTGGAGTGACAATCCGTCCAATCAGCCCCAGCATTTT.